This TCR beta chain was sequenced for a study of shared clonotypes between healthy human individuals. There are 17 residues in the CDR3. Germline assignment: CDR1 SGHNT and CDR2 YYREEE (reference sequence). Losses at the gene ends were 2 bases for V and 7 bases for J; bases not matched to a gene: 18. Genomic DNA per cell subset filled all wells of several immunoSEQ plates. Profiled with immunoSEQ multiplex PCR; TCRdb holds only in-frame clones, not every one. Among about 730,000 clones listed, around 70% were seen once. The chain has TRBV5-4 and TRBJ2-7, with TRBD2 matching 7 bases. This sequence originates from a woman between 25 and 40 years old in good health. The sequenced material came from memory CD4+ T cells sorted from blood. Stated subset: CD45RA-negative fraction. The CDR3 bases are TGTGCCAGCAGCTTAAGGTTCGCTAGCGGACGTACGGGGGAGCAGTACTTC. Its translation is CASSLRFASGRTGEQYF.